Below, 22 T cell receptor beta chains from the same sample are listed, as sequenced in a study of T cells in Graves' hyperthyroidism and ophthalmopathy. Amplified TCR beta CDR3 regions derived from RNA transcripts. The primer set for the first-round RT-PCR of the TCR CDR3 was HTBI. TCRdb re-called the multiplex PCR reads with MiXCR, one entry per CDR3 protein. The sample includes about 460,000 distinct CDR3 sequences, about 20% seen only once; the top ten take around 47%. Sequenced input: blood. Source of these receptors: a woman aged 70-85 years with Graves' ophthalmopathy.

This clonotype was detected many times. J is TRBJ1-1 and V is TRBV30; D not certain. The CDR3 is made up of 13 amino acids. Germline CDR1 and CDR2: GTSNPN and SVGIG (reference sequence). V was shortened by 0 bases and J by 1 base, with 6 bases between the two germline ends. CDR3 protein: CAWSVRQNTEAFF. CDR3 in DNA: TGTGCCTGGAGTGTACGACAGAACACTGAAGCTTTCTTT.

This clonotype has just a few counts. The CDR3 DNA reads TGCAGTGCTAGCGTCAGGATTAATGAAAAACTGTTTTTT. This codes for CSASVRINEKLFF. This rearrangement joins TRBV20-1 to TRBJ1-4, with D hard to call. CDR3 length: 13 residues. Trimming pared 3 bases from V and 4 bases from J, leaving 9 bases between. Germline-derived CDR1 and CDR2 are DFQATT and SNEGSKA (reference sequence).

This clonotype was found a few times. V gene TRBV7-2 combines with J gene TRBJ1-2; possibly TRBD1 for D (5 bases). The V gene's germline CDR1 is SGHTA and CDR2 FQGNSA. The CDR3 sequence is 12 residues long. The germline V and J ends were trimmed by 5 bases and 7 bases, with 11 bases remaining between them. This chain's CDR3 is CASSTGVVGYTF. The CDR3 region has the DNA TGTGCCAGCAGCACGGGGGTAGTTGGCTACACCTTC.

This clonotype occurred a few times. The DNA for the CDR3 is TGCGCCAGCAGCCAAGAAGGGGTCGGGAAAAACATTCAGTACTTC. Its translation: CASSQEGVGKNIQYF. The chain recombines TRBV4-1 with TRBJ2-4, with D maybe TRBD1 (5 bases). In germline, CDR1 is MGHRA, CDR2 YSYEKL. This CDR3 spans 15 amino acids. V lost 0 bases to trimming and J lost 4 bases, with 10 bases between them.

This rearrangement joins TRBV20-1 to TRBJ2-7, with D possibly matching TRBD2 (6 bases). The V end lost 5 bases, the J end lost 4 bases, and 18 bases lay between the germline ends. The germline V gene encodes CDR1 DFQATT and CDR2 SNEGSKA (reference sequence). The CDR3 runs 14 residues. The DNA of the CDR3 is TGCAGTGCTGTACTCTCGGGACTTCCATACGAGCAGTACTTC. Its protein is CSAVLSGLPYEQYF.

This clonotype was seen ten or more times. The chain carries TRBV30 and TRBJ1-2; tentatively, D is TRBD1 (5 bases). CDR3 length: 12 amino acids. Germline V gives CDR1 GTSNPN, CDR2 SVGIG (reference sequence). V gave up 7 bases and J gave up 7 bases, with 16 bases separating them. CDR3 loop: CASGRDYSGYTF. For the CDR3, the DNA is TGTGCCTCGGGCAGGGACTACTCTGGCTACACCTTC.

The CDR3 is CASSPISAKNIQYF. DNA of the CDR3: TGTGCCAGCAGCCCTATATCGGCCAAAAACATTCAGTACTTC. The V and J genes are TRBV12-3 or TRBV12-4 and TRBJ2-4; D is uncertain. The CDR3 is made up of 14 amino acids. V was pared by 6 bases and J by 1 base, with 10 bases between.

The V call is TRBV12-5, the J call TRBJ2-3; D is ambiguous. The ends were cut back, 2 bases at V and 6 bases at J, with 9 bases in the middle. Per germline, CDR1 LGHNT and CDR2 FRNRAP. CDR3 length: 13 residues. The CDR3 nucleotides read TGTGCTAGTGGTTTGACGTCCGGGGATACGCAGTATTTT. Translated: CASGLTSGDTQYF.

In the case of this clonotype: This could be a read error, since a much larger clone is one nucleotide away. This sequence joins TRBV6-1 and TRBJ1-1; possibly TRBD1 for D (6 bases). Looked up from germline, CDR1 is MNHNS and CDR2 is SASEGT. V lost 7 bases and J lost 5, with 14 bases in between. The length of the CDR3 is 13 residues. CDR3 in amino acids: CASTAGAQTEAFF. As DNA, the CDR3 is TGTGCCAGCACCGCGGGGGCGCAAACTGAAGCTTTCTTT.

V gene TRBV9 combines with J gene TRBJ2-6; 10 bases map to TRBD1. CDR1 is SGDLS and CDR2 is YYNGEE in the germline V gene. The CDR3 has 19 amino acids. Germline trimming cut 4 bases from V and 0 bases from J; bases unmatched to any gene: 10. This chain's CDR3 is CASSPTSGTGVSGANVLTF. The CDR3 bases are TGTGCCAGCAGCCCAACGTCCGGGACAGGGGTCTCTGGGGCCAACGTCCTGACTTTC.

This clonotype was seen many times. V usage is TRBV7-8 and J usage is TRBJ2-5; 7 positions agree with TRBD2. J gave up 2 bases and V 4 bases, and 7 bases lay outside the gene matches. The CDR3 length is 15 residues. Germline V gene lookup returns CDR1 SGHVS and CDR2 FQNEAQ. The CDR3: CASSSGPGLQETQYF. DNA of the CDR3: TGTGCCAGCAGCTCCGGGCCGGGACTACAAGAGACCCAGTACTTC.

This clonotype was observed a few times. The chain carries TRBV4-3 and TRBJ1-3, with 7 bases identical to TRBD1. Per the germline V gene, CDR1 is LGHNA and CDR2 is YSLEER. V was pared by 7 bases and J by 0 bases, with 18 bases of the junction left unmatched. This CDR3 comprises 19 residues. The CDR3 nucleotides are TGCGCCAGCATTCTACTACAGGGGTTCACCCAACACTCTGGAAACACCATATATTTT. Protein product: CASILLQGFTQHSGNTIYF.

This clonotype has at least ten counts. The chain combines TRBV28 with TRBJ2-7; 11 bases align to TRBD2. Germline loops: CDR1 MDHEN, CDR2 SYDVKM. With V trimmed by 6 bases and J by 5 bases, 9 bases remained unmatched. The CDR3 contains 15 residues. DNA for the CDR3: TGTGCCAGCAGGATAGCGGGAGGGCCGAGGGACGAGCAGTACTTC. Protein product: CASRIAGGPRDEQYF.

The sample holds many counts of this clonotype. The rearrangement links TRBV20-1 to TRBJ2-1; 7 bases align to TRBD2. V shed 6 bases, J shed 0 bases, and the junction held 11 bases outside the gene matches. CDR1 and CDR2 from the germline V gene are DFQATT and SNEGSKA (reference sequence). This CDR3 spans 16 amino acids. The CDR3 coding sequence is TGCAGTGCCCCCCAGCCCGGGAGGCCCTCCTACAATGAGCAGTTCTTC. It encodes CSAPQPGRPSYNEQFF.

The rearrangement links TRBV15 to TRBJ2-5; maybe TRBD2 (6 bases). Per germline, CDR1 LNHNV and CDR2 YYDKDF (reference sequence). V lost 1 base and J 4 bases, leaving 10 bases between the germline ends. The CDR3 extends over 14 amino acids. The CDR3 DNA is TGTGCCACCAGCAGAGGATTGCGGGGAGAGACCCAGTACTTC. It encodes CATSRGLRGETQYF.

Note on this clonotype: The conserved final phenylalanine or tryptophan is absent from the CDR3, which likely points to a read error. The V gene is TRBV3-1, the J gene TRBJ2-3; 9 bases line up with TRBD2. V lost 0 bases to trimming and J lost 1 base; unmatched junction nucleotides: 8. The germline V gene encodes CDR1 LGHDT and CDR2 YNNKEL (reference sequence). There are 18 residues in the CDR3. CDR3: CASSQDQQTSGRTDTQYS. The CDR3 DNA sequence: TGTGCCAGCAGCCAAGATCAACAGACTAGCGGACGCACAGATACGCAGTATTCT.

The chain joins TRBV19 to TRBJ1-2; 9 positions agree with TRBD1. After removal of 8 bases from V and 4 bases from J, the junction contained 8 bases not matched to a gene. The CDR3 consists of 14 residues. Germline CDR1 and CDR2: LNHDA and SQIVND (reference sequence). The CDR3 is CASSLQGASYGYTF. The CDR3 DNA reads as TGTGCCAGTTCGTTACAGGGGGCCTCCTATGGCTACACCTTC.

There are a few counts of this clonotype. The chain carries TRBV10-3 and TRBJ1-5, with 9 positions matching TRBD1. CDR1 and CDR2 (germline): ENHRY, SYGVKD. The V and J ends lost 6 bases and 6 bases, in that order; junction bases with no gene match: 3. This CDR3 spans 13 amino acids. CDR3 protein: CAIRDRGGQPQHF. The CDR3 nucleotides read TGTGCCATCAGGGACAGGGGCGGTCAGCCCCAGCATTTT.

The J gene is TRBJ2-5, the V gene TRBV6-1, with 9 bases lining up with TRBD2. V was clipped by 5 bases and J by 4 bases; unmatched bases: 5. The CDR3 loop spans 14 amino acids. Germline V gives CDR1 MNHNS, CDR2 SASEGT. The CDR3 reads CASSPRGGVETQYF. CDR3 bases: TGTGCCAGCAGTCCCCGCGGGGGGGTAGAGACCCAGTACTTC.

This clonotype was seen a few times. The rearrangement links TRBV12-3 or TRBV12-4 to TRBJ2-7, with 8 nucleotides matching TRBD2. The CDR3 has 15 residues. The junction had 8 bases not matched to a gene; V was cut back by 6 bases and J by 1 base. The CDR3, as DNA: TGTGCCAGCAGATTAAGCGGGAGAGGGTCCTACGAGCAGTACTTC. Amino acids: CASRLSGRGSYEQYF.

Note on this clonotype: One base away lies a much larger clone, so this may be a sequencing read error. V gene TRBV13 combines with J gene TRBJ1-5; D unclear. Trimming stripped 5 bases from V and 7 bases from J, with 9 bases between. CDR3 length: 12 amino acids. The V gene's germline CDR1 is PRHDT and CDR2 FYEKMQ (reference sequence). CDR3 region: CASSVQRQPQHF. CDR3 DNA sequence: TGTGCCAGCAGCGTTCAGAGACAGCCCCAGCATTTT.

This clonotype was detected a few times. The rearrangement uses TRBV10-3 and TRBJ2-7, with D perhaps TRBD1 or TRBD2 (5 bases each). CDR3 size: 13 residues. The germline V gene encodes CDR1 ENHRY and CDR2 SYGVKD. The germline V and J ends were trimmed by 5 bases and 7 bases, with 15 bases remaining between them. The CDR3 DNA follows: TGTGCCATCAGTAGGGACCCGACGGGGGAGCAGTACTTC. This sequence encodes CAISRDPTGEQYF.